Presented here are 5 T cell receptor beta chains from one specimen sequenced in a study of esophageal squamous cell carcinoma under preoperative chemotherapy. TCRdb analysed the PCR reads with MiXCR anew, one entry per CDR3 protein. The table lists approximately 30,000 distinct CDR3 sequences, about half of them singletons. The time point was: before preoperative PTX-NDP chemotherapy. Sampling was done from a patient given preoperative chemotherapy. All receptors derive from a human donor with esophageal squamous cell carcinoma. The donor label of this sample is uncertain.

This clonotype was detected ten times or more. The CDR3 loop is CASSELGFPDTQYF. CDR3 DNA sequence: TGTGCCAGCAGTGAATTAGGCTTCCCAGATACGCAGTATTTT. The chain links TRBV6-1 to TRBJ2-3; D not resolved. Trimming shortened V by 2 bases and J by 4 bases, and 10 bases separated the two germline ends. The CDR3 sequence is 14 residues long. Germline V gene sequence: CDR1 MNHNS, CDR2 SASEGT.

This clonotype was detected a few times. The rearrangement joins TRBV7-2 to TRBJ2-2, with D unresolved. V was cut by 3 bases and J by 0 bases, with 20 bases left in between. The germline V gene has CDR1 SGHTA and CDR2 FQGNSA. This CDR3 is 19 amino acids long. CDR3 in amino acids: CASSLSIDPGFANTGELFF. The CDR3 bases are TGTGCCAGCAGCTTGTCAATCGACCCCGGCTTCGCGAACACCGGGGAGCTGTTTTTT.

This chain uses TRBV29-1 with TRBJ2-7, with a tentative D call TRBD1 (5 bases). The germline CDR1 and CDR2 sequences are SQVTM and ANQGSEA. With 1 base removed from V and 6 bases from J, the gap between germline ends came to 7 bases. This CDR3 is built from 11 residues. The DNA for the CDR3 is TGCAGCGTTGAAGGGGGCGGCGAGCAGTACTTC. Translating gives CSVEGGGEQYF.

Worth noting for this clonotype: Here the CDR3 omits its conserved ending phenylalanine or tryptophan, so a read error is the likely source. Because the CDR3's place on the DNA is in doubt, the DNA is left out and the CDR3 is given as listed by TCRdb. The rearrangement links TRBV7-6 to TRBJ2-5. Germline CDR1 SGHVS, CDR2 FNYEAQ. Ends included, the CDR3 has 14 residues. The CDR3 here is CASSLDGHQETQHS.

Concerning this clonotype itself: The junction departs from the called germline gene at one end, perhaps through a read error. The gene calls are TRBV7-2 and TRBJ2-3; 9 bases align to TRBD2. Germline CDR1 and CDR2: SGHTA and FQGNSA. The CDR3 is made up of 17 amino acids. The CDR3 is CASSPEGLAGRRETQYF. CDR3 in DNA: TGTGCCAGCAGTCCTGAAGGGCTAGCGGGGCGGCGGGAGACCCAGTACTTT.